This T cell receptor (beta chain) was captured by sequencing in a study of blood T cells in healthy people across ages. Alongside a J-beta primer mix, a sample-barcoded 5' primer served in a second PCR lasting roughly 7 to 12 cycles. TCRdb re-called the 5' RACE reads with MiXCR, one entry per CDR3 protein. The sample consists of 1.5 million to 2 million distinct CDR3 sequences, under 30% of them appearing once. Germline V gene sequence: CDR1 SGHTA, CDR2 FQGNSA. 15 amino acids form the CDR3, both terminal residues included. A remark on this clonotype: Because it lacks the conserved phenylalanine or tryptophan at the end, this CDR3 is likely a read error. The DNA is omitted, as the CDR3 cannot be located on it reliably, and the CDR3 follows TCRdb's listing.

V gene TRBV7-2 combines with J gene TRBJ2-5; the table's D gene call, TRBD1, was not cross checked with the DNA. Sequenced: blood. The source of this sequence is a woman between 25 and 40 years old in good health. CDR3 region: CASSLGDVVPRDPVL.